Below are 5 T cell receptor beta chains sequenced from a single sample in a study of blood T cell repertoires in COVID-19. Data came from immunoSEQ multiplex PCR; TCRdb stores just in-frame clones and leaves some out. Found here are 130,000 to 150,000 clones, approximately 80% of them singletons; the top ten hold 4.5% to 5.5%. The sample consisted of peripheral blood. The receptors shown here come from a human donor in a cohort sampled during active COVID-19.

The rearrangement links TRBV5-6 to TRBJ1-6; 7 bases line up with TRBD1. The germline V gene encodes CDR1 SGHDT and CDR2 YYEEEE. The CDR3 length is 19 residues. V lost 3 bases and J lost 1; bases outside the gene matches: 13. CDR3 residues: CASSWTGDRVRSYNSPLHF. CDR3 coding DNA: TGTGCCAGCAGCTGGACGGGTGACAGGGTACGATCCTATAATTCACCCCTCCACTTT.

This clone came up once. The chain couples TRBV5-8 to TRBJ2-3; a weak D match, TRBD1 (6 bases). The CDR3 length is 12 residues. V was clipped by 4 bases and J by 7 bases, with 10 bases between them. The germline CDR1 and CDR2 sequences are SGHTS and YDEGEE. The CDR3 here is CASSRQGNTQYF. The CDR3 DNA sequence: TGTGCCAGCAGCCGCCAGGGGAATACGCAGTATTTT.

The chain couples TRBV5-8 to TRBJ2-3; 9 positions match TRBD2. The V gene end was trimmed by 4 bases and the J gene end by 7 bases; junction bases not matched to a gene: 13. CDR1 SGHTS and CDR2 YDEGEE come from the germline V gene. The CDR3 has 16 residues. CDR3 loop: CASSVRGGGLTHTQYF. The CDR3 DNA sequence: TGTGCCAGCAGCGTACGCGGGGGGGGCCTCACCCATACGCAGTATTTT.

The rearrangement links TRBV28 to TRBJ2-1; possibly TRBD2 for D (6 bases). Trimming removed 5 bases at V and 0 bases at J, with 14 bases between. Germline lookup yields CDR1 MDHEN and CDR2 SYDVKM. The CDR3 sequence is 16 residues long. Here the CDR3 reads CASSGGGGASYNEQFF. The CDR3 DNA follows: TGTGCCAGCAGTGGGGGAGGAGGAGCCTCCTACAATGAGCAGTTCTTC. Supplemented by reference TRBV28 and TRBJ2-1, the full variable domain reads DVKVTQSSRYLVKRTGEKVFLECVQDMDHENMFWYRQDPGLGLRLIYFSYDVKMKEKGDIPEGYSVSREKKERFSLILESASTNQTSMYLCASSGGGGASYNEQFFGPGTRLTVL.

This chain uses TRBV29-1 with TRBJ2-3, with D possibly TRBD1 on 6 matching bases. V was trimmed by 4 bases and J by 8 bases, leaving 16 bases between them. The germline CDR1 and CDR2 sequences are SQVTM and ANQGSEA. The CDR3 is 13 amino acids. The CDR3 region has the DNA TGCAGCGTTGCTCCCCCAGGGGTTCCTACGCAGTATTTT. It codes for CSVAPPGVPTQYF.